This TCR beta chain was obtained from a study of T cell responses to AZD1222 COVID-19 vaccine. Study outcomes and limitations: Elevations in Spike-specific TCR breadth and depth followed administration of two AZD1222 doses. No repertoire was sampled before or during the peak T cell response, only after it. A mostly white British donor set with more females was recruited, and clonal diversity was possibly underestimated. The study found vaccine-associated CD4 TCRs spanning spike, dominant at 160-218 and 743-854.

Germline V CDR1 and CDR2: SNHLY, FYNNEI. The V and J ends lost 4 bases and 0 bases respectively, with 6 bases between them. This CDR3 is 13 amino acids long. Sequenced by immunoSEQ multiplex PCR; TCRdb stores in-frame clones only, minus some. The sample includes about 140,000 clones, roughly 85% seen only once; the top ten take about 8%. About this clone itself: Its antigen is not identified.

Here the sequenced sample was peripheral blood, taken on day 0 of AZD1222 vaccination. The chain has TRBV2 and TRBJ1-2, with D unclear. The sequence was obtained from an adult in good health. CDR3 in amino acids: CASSVTANYGYTF. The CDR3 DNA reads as TGTGCCAGCAGTGTAACCGCTAACTATGGCTACACCTTC.